Below, one T cell receptor beta chain is given with its context. TCRdb's copy holds only in-frame clones and misses some; the assay was immunoSEQ multiplex PCR. The sample carries about 190,000 clones, approximately 91% recorded once. The CDR3 runs to 14 residues. Germline V gene lookup returns CDR1 SGDLS and CDR2 YYNGEE. V lost 2 bases and J lost 2, with 11 bases in between. This sample is drawn from a study of blood T cell repertoires in COVID-19. The TCR originated in a man aged 30 to 45 with acute or convalescent COVID-19. The J gene is TRBJ2-7, the V gene TRBV9; no clear D. Material for sequencing was peripheral blood. CDR3 residues: CASSVSPGTYEQYF. The CDR3 coding sequence is TGTGCCAGCAGCGTCAGCCCAGGAACCTACGAGCAGTACTTC.